This T cell receptor beta chain originates from a study of blood T cell repertoires in COVID-19. Repertoires were generated with immunoSEQ multiplex PCR, while TCRdb's copy carries only in-frame clones and drops some. In the table there are some 150,000 clones, 86% of which are singletons. This clone was detected a few times. V dropped 0 bases and J dropped 10 bases, with 20 bases sitting between them. CDR1 is SGHNT, CDR2 YYREEE, per germline (reference sequence). This CDR3 is built from 16 residues. The genes are TRBV5-4 and TRBJ2-1; D is possibly TRBD2 (6 bases). The receptor was isolated from a man aged 45 to 65 who had recovered from COVID-19. Source material: PBMCs or T cells enriched from blood (not recorded which). The CDR3 region has the DNA TGTGCCAGCAGCTTGGGTCTGGCCCGGGGGTTACTGGAGCAGTTCTTC. Protein: CASSLGLARGLLEQFF.